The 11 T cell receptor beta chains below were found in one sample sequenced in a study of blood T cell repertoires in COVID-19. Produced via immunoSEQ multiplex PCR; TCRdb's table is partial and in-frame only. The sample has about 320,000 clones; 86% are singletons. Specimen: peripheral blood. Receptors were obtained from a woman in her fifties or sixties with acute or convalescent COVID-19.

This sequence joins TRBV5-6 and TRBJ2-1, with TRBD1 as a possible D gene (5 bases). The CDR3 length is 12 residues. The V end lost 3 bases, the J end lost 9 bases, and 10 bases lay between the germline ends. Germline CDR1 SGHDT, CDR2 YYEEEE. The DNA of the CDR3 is TGTGCCAGCAGCTCAGGGCTGCCTGAGCAGTTCTTC. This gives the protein CASSSGLPEQFF.

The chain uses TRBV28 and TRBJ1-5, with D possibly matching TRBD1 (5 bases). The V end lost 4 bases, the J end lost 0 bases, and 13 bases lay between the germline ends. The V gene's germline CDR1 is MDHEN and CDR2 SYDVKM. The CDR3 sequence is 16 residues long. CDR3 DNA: TGTGCCAGCAGTTCCAGCAGGGCTTATAGCAATCAGCCCCAGCATTTT. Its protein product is CASSSSRAYSNQPQHF.

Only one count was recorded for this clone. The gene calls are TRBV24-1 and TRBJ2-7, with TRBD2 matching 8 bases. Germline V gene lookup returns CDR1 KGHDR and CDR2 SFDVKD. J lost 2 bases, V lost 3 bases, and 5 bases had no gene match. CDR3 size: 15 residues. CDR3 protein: CATSDRGGSTYEQYF. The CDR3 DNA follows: TGTGCCACCAGTGATCGGGGGGGAAGCACCTACGAGCAGTACTTC.

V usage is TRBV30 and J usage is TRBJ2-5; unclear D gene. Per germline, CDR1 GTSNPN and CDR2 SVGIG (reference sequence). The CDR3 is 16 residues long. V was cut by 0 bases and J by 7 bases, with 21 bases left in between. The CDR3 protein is CAWSVPSTEPPGTQYF. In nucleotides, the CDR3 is TGTGCCTGGAGTGTTCCCTCAACAGAACCGCCAGGGACCCAGTACTTC.

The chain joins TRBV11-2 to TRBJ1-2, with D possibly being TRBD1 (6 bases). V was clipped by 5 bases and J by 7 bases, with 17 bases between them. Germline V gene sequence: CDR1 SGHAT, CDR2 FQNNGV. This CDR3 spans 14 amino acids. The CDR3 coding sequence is TGTGCCAGCAGCCGATCCAGGGGATATCGTGGCTACACCTTC. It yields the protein CASSRSRGYRGYTF. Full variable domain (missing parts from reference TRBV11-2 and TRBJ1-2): EAGVAQSPRYKIIEKRQSVAFWCNPISGHATLYWYQQILGQGPKLLIQFQNNGVVDDSQLPKDRFSAERLKGVDSTLKIQPAKLEDSAVYLCASSRSRGYRGYTFGSGTRLTVV.

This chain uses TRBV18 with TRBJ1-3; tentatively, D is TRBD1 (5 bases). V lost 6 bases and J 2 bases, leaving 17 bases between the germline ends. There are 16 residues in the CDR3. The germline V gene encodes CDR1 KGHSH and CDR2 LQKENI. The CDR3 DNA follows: TGTGCCAGCTCTCTATCCACAGGATTGCCTGGAAACACCATATATTTT. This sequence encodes CASSLSTGLPGNTIYF.

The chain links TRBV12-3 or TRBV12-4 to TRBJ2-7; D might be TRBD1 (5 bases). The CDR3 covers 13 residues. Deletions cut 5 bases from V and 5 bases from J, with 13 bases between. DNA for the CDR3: TGTGCCAGCAGTCTATACCAGGGTAACGAGCAGTACTTC. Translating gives CASSLYQGNEQYF.

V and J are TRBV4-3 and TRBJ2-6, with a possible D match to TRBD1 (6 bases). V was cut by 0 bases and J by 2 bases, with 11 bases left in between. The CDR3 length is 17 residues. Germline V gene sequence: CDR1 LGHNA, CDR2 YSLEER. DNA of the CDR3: TGCGCCAGCAGCCAAGAACCCCAGGGGACTGGGGCCAACGTCCTGACTTTC. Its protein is CASSQEPQGTGANVLTF.

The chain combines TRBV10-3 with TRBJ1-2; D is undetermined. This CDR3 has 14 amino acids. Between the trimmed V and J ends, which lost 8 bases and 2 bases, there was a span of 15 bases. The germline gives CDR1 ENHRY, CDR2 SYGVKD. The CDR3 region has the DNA TGTGCCATCGCCACCGAGCTCGCCAACTATGGCTACACCTTC. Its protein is CAIATELANYGYTF.

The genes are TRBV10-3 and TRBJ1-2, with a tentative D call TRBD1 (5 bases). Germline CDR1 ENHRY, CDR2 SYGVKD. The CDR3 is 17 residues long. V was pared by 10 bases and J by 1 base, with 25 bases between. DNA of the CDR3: TGTGCCACCCGGCTAGGGGCGTTAATCACTAATAACTATGGCTACACCTTC. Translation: CATRLGALITNNYGYTF.

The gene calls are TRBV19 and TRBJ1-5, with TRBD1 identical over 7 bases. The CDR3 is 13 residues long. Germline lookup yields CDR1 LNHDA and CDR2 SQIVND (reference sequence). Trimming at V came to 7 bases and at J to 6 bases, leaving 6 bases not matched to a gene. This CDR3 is CASNSQGPQPQHF. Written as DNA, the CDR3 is TGTGCCAGTAACTCACAGGGGCCTCAGCCCCAGCATTTT. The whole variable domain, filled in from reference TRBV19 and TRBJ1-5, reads DGGITQSPKYLFRKEGQNVTLSCEQNLNHDAMYWYRQDPGQGLRLIYYSQIVNDFQKGDIAEGYSVSREKKESFPLTVTSAQKNPTAFYLCASNSQGPQPQHFGDGTRLSIL.